Following are 21 T cell receptor beta chains from one sample sequenced in a study of neurological immune-mediated disorders. A single record per CDR3 protein comes from TCRdb applying MiXCR to the 5' RACE reads. This sample has roughly 60,000 distinct CDR3 sequences, with 9.5% to 12% found just once. Input material: PBMCs. The receptor source for this set is a man aged 55 to 70 in good health.

In the case of this clonotype: This sequence may be a read error, since a much larger clone differs from it by one base. The CDR3 sequence is CASRLGQINLPQHF. CDR3 DNA: TGTGCCAGCAGGCTGGGACAGATCAATCTGCCCCAGCATTTT. This chain joins TRBV28 and TRBJ1-5, with TRBD1 matching over 7 bases. The V gene's germline CDR1 is MDHEN and CDR2 SYDVKM. This CDR3 region has 14 residues.

The table lists this clonotype with many counts. The V gene is TRBV6-2 or TRBV6-3, the J gene TRBJ1-1; 8 nucleotides agree with TRBD1. Germline CDR1 and CDR2: MNHEY and SVGEGT. The CDR3 has 16 amino acids. J lost 5 bases, V lost 6 bases, and 14 bases had no gene match. CDR3 DNA sequence: TGTGCCAGCAGACCCCAGGGGGCCGAGATGGCGACTGAAGCTTTCTTT. Translation: CASRPQGAEMATEAFF.

Ten or more counts support this clonotype. This chain uses TRBV7-2 with TRBJ2-3, with 10 bases aligning to TRBD2. The CDR3 has 16 residues. V gave up 1 base and J gave up 4 bases; unmatched junction bases: 5. Germline V gene sequence: CDR1 SGHTA, CDR2 FQGNSA. This CDR3 is CASSLGWGTSADTQYF. CDR3 DNA: TGTGCCAGCAGCTTAGGGTGGGGGACTAGCGCAGATACGCAGTATTTT.

This clonotype showed up many times. The V gene is TRBV9, the J gene TRBJ2-3; no clear D. V lost 4 bases and J 1 base, leaving 13 bases between the germline ends. The CDR3 is made up of 15 amino acids. From germline, CDR1 is SGDLS and CDR2 YYNGEE. CDR3 DNA: TGTGCCAGCAGCTCCTCCAGGACGGGCACAGATACGCAGTATTTT. Residues: CASSSSRTGTDTQYF.

This clonotype was counted many times. V and J are TRBV14 and TRBJ2-1, with TRBD2 as a possible D gene (5 bases). Germline CDR1 reads SGHDN; CDR2 reads FVKESK. Between the trimmed V and J ends, which lost 0 bases and 10 bases, there was a span of 10 bases. The CDR3 has 13 residues. CDR3: CASSQDLASEQFF. In DNA form, the CDR3 reads TGTGCCAGCAGCCAAGATCTAGCTAGCGAGCAGTTCTTC.

Many counts were recorded for this clonotype. The V gene is TRBV7-8, the J gene TRBJ1-5; the match to TRBD1 covers 8 bases. Germline V gene lookup returns CDR1 SGHVS and CDR2 FQNEAQ. The CDR3 contains 16 residues. J gave up 4 bases and V 3 bases, and 8 bases lay outside the gene matches. The CDR3 coding sequence is TGTGCCAGCAGCTTCGACCGGGACAGGCGAAATCAGCCCCAGCATTTT. Translation: CASSFDRDRRNQPQHF. The full variable domain, completed using reference TRBV7-8 and TRBJ1-5, is GAGVSQSPRYKVAKRGQDVALRCDPISGHVSLFWYQQALGQGPEFLTYFQNEAQLDKSGLPSDRFFAERPEGSVSTLKIQRTQQEDSAVYLCASSFDRDRRNQPQHFGDGTRLSIL.

This clonotype was picked up many times. The chain combines TRBV18 with TRBJ2-1, with D tentatively TRBD1 (6 bases). V dropped 4 bases and J dropped 13 bases, with 17 bases sitting between them. Germline CDR1 is KGHSH and CDR2 is LQKENI. The CDR3 has 13 amino acids. CDR3: CASSQTTGRNQFF. The CDR3 region has the DNA TGTGCCAGCTCACAAACGACAGGACGGAACCAGTTCTTC.

In this sample, this clonotype turned up many times. DNA for the CDR3: TGTGCCAGCAGCTTATTGGAGGGATCGGTGAACATTCAGTACTTC. Protein: CASSLLEGSVNIQYF. The chain has TRBV7-8 and TRBJ2-4; perhaps TRBD2 as D (6 bases). Trimming pared 2 bases from V and 7 bases from J, leaving 15 bases between. Germline V gene lookup returns CDR1 SGHVS and CDR2 FQNEAQ. This CDR3 comprises 15 residues.

This clonotype has a count of ten or more. The V gene is TRBV12-3 or TRBV12-4, the J gene TRBJ2-7; D tentatively reads TRBD1 or TRBD2 (5 bases each). V was pared by 5 bases and J by 0 bases, with 11 bases between. The CDR3 runs 14 residues. The CDR3 DNA sequence: TGTGCCAGCAGTCTGGGACCTGACTCCTACGAGCAGTACTTC. Its protein is CASSLGPDSYEQYF.

Regarding this clonotype: A junction boundary mismatches the germline segment, possibly from a read error. This chain connects TRBV6-5 to TRBJ2-7, with 10 nucleotides matching TRBD1. The CDR3 loop spans 15 amino acids. Germline CDR1 reads MNHEY; CDR2 reads SVGAGI. CDR3 nucleotide sequence: TGTGCCAGCAGTCCGCGGGACAGGGGCTCCTTCGAGCAGTACTTC. It is translated as CASSPRDRGSFEQYF.

This clonotype was detected ten times or more. The chain carries TRBV4-3 and TRBJ2-5; tentatively, D is TRBD2 (6 bases). The CDR3 length is 13 residues. CDR1 LGHNA and CDR2 YSLEER come from the germline V gene. Trimming stripped 4 bases from V and 5 bases from J, with 11 bases between. The DNA for the CDR3 is TGCGCCAGCAGCCCTAGTGGGAGGGAGACCCAGTACTTC. Protein sequence: CASSPSGRETQYF.

Comments on this clonotype: One end of the junction varies from germline; a read error may be responsible. The gene calls are TRBV7-8 and TRBJ1-1; D is unclear. Looked up from germline, CDR1 is SGHVS and CDR2 is FQNEAQ. CDR3 length: 14 residues. DNA for the CDR3: TGTGCCAGCAGCCCAAGGGATCCGGCCACTGAAGCTTTATTT. It encodes CASSPRDPATEALF.

This clonotype has at least ten counts. The V gene is TRBV20-1, the J gene TRBJ2-7; 7 bases fit TRBD1. CDR1 DFQATT and CDR2 SNEGSKA come from the germline V gene (reference sequence). The V segment lost 6 bases and the J segment 4 bases; nucleotides outside the gene matches: 12. The CDR3 consists of 14 residues. The CDR3 sequence: CSADSRDSPYEQYF. The CDR3 bases are TGCAGTGCCGACAGCCGGGACAGTCCTTACGAGCAGTACTTC.

On this clonotype: This sequence may be a read error, since a much larger clone differs from it by one base. Given the absence of the conserved phenylalanine or tryptophan at the CDR3 end, a read error is likely. The limits of the CDR3 on the DNA are not certain, so only TCRdb's listed CDR3 is given. The chain joins TRBV6-1 to TRBJ2-3; no DNA check was done on the table's D call, TRBD1. CDR1 MNHNS and CDR2 SASEGT come from the germline V gene. The CDR3 is 12 amino acids long, termini counted. This CDR3 is CASSEGLPKGNL.

This clonotype has at least ten counts. The chain carries TRBV5-1 and TRBJ2-3; tentatively, D is TRBD2 (6 bases). This CDR3 is built from 15 residues. The V gene's germline CDR1 is SGHRS and CDR2 YFSETQ. Deletions cut 3 bases from V and 0 bases from J, with 11 bases between. CDR3 sequence: CASSSGRGSTDTQYF. DNA of the CDR3: TGCGCCAGCAGCTCTGGGCGGGGTAGCACAGATACGCAGTATTTT.

This clonotype was counted ten times or more. The chain carries TRBV7-2 and TRBJ1-4; D not certain. Between the trimmed V and J ends, which lost 2 bases and 3 bases, there was a span of 10 bases. This CDR3 spans 15 amino acids. CDR1 and CDR2 from the germline V gene are SGHTA and FQGNSA. This CDR3 is CASSLRGSPNEKLFF. The CDR3 DNA reads TGTGCCAGCAGCTTACGCGGGTCCCCTAATGAAAAACTGTTTTTT.

Ten or more counts support this clonotype. The rearrangement joins TRBV7-2 to TRBJ1-5; 8 bases align to TRBD1. Germline loops: CDR1 SGHTA, CDR2 FQGNSA. Losses at the gene ends were 1 base for V and 4 bases for J; bases not matched to a gene: 3. This CDR3 is 15 amino acids long. The CDR3 protein is CASSLVGQVNQPQHF. Here the CDR3 DNA reads TGTGCCAGCAGCTTAGTGGGACAGGTAAATCAGCCCCAGCATTTT.

There are many counts of this clonotype. The V gene is TRBV6-2 or TRBV6-3, the J gene TRBJ1-5; 8 bases map to TRBD1. Germline V gene lookup returns CDR1 MNHEY and CDR2 SVGEGT. The length of the CDR3 is 16 residues. Losses at the gene ends were 6 bases for V and 3 bases for J; bases not matched to a gene: 10. The CDR3 loop reads CASSPDRGHTNQPQHF. CDR3 sequence (DNA): TGTGCCAGCAGCCCCGACAGGGGTCATACCAATCAGCCCCAGCATTTT.

This clonotype showed up many times. The chain combines TRBV20-1 with TRBJ2-4; possibly TRBD1 or TRBD2 for D (6 bases each). CDR1 is DFQATT, CDR2 SNEGSKA, per germline (reference sequence). Trimming took off 1 base at V and 0 bases at J, with 10 bases between the two ends. There are 15 residues in the CDR3. The CDR3 sequence: CSARVGGLAKNIQYF. CDR3 DNA sequence: TGCAGTGCTAGAGTGGGGGGCCTAGCCAAAAACATTCAGTACTTC.

A word on this clonotype: This may arise from a read error, as a much more abundant clone is one base away. This is likely a read error, given that the CDR3 carries no conserved phenylalanine or tryptophan at its end. V gene TRBV20-1 combines with J gene TRBJ1-2; TRBD1 is a possible D gene (5 bases). Trimming pared 6 bases from V and 8 bases from J, leaving 16 bases between. This CDR3 is built from 12 residues. CDR1 and CDR2 (germline): DFQATT, SNEGSKA (reference sequence). CDR3 DNA sequence: TGCAGTGCGTGGGACTCCCTCAAAGGCTACACCATC. Translation gives CSAWDSLKGYTI.

The table lists this clonotype with many counts. The chain couples TRBV12-3 or TRBV12-4 to TRBJ2-7; D is ambiguous. V shed 1 base and J shed 9 bases, with 16 bases lying between them. The CDR3 runs to 14 residues. The CDR3 loop reads CASSLGPQAVGQYF. The CDR3 region has the DNA TGTGCCAGCAGTTTAGGCCCCCAGGCGGTGGGGCAGTACTTC.